Listed below are T cell receptor beta chains from one sample, sequenced in a study of blood T cell repertoires in COVID-19. Clones were read by immunoSEQ multiplex PCR, and TCRdb kept only the in-frame ones, dropping some. The table includes about 73,000 clones, approximately 80% detected once. Specimen: peripheral blood. The receptors were sampled from a woman aged 55-70 years with acute or convalescent COVID-19. Both conserved end residues are part of each CDR3. A D gene is named only where the DNA matches it firmly. Only part of the rows carry a size: once, few, many, or a class if the clone is expanded.

-	TRBD1	TRBJ1-6	TRBV11-2	15	TGTGCCAGCAGCTTAGCTGGGACAGGGAATTCACCCCTCCACTTT	CASSLAGTGNSPLHF
-	-	TRBJ1-2	TRBV28	16	TGTGCCAGCAGTTTAACGACAGGCCTAACTCGGGGTGGCTACACCTTC	CASSLTTGLTRGGYTF
-	TRBD1	TRBJ1-2	TRBV19	16	TGTGCCAGTAGTAATCCGGGACAGCGGACGGACTATGGCTACACCTTC	CASSNPGQRTDYGYTF
once	-	TRBJ1-1	TRBV3-1/TRBV3-2	14	TGTGCCAGCAGCCAAGAGGGGGGTAGAGCTGAAGCTTTCTTT	CASSQEGGRAEAFF
once	-	TRBJ1-6	TRBV5-1	15	TGCGCCAGCAGCTTGGGGCTGCAGGGATGGACACCCCTCCACTTT	CASSLGLQGWTPLHF
-	-	TRBJ1-4	TRBV18	14	TGTGCCAGCTCAGTACAGGCAACTAATGAAAAACTGTTTTTT	CASSVQATNEKLFF
-	-	TRBJ1-2	TRBV5-6	16	TGTGCCAGCAGCTTGGGGCCTCCGGGGAACAACTATGGCTACACCTTC	CASSLGPPGNNYGYTF
-	TRBD2	TRBJ2-5	TRBV19	18	TGTGCCAGTAGTATAGATTTAAAGGCTAGCGGCCCCCCAGAGACCCAGTACTTC	CASSIDLKASGPPETQYF
-	TRBD1	TRBJ1-2	TRBV10-3	13	TGTGCCATTTCGGGGACAGGGGTTAATGGCTACACCTTC	CAISGTGVNGYTF
once	-	TRBJ2-1	TRBV5-1	17	TGCGCCAGCAGCTTGGCCATTCGGAGAAGCTCCTACAATGAGCAGTTCTTC	CASSLAIRRSSYNEQFF
few	-	TRBJ1-1	TRBV7-9	12	TGTGCCAGCAGCCTAGTGGCGGCTGAAGCTTTCTTT	CASSLVAAEAFF
-	TRBD1	TRBJ2-6	TRBV30	15	TGTGCCTGGAGCCAGCAGGGGGCTGGGGCCAACGTCCTGACTTTC	CAWSQQGAGANVLTF
-	TRBD1	TRBJ2-2	TRBV19	14	TGTGCCAGTAGTGACAGGGGGAACACCGGGGAGCTGTTTTTT	CASSDRGNTGELFF
-	-	TRBJ1-2	TRBV19	15	TGTGCCAGTGGAATCCCCACAGGAGCTAACTATGGCTACACCTTC	CASGIPTGANYGYTF
-	TRBD1	TRBJ2-7	TRBV2	13	TGTGCCAGCGGGCGGCAGGGGGCGGGGGAGCAGTACTTC	CASGRQGAGEQYF
-	-	TRBJ2-5	TRBV30	16	TGTGCCTGGAGTATCCTAGCTACTGCCTATAGGGAGACCCAGTACTTC	CAWSILATAYRETQYF
-	TRBD1	TRBJ2-6	TRBV6-5	15	TGTGCCAGCAGTATACAGGGGTCTGGGGCCAACGTCCTGACTTTC	CASSIQGSGANVLTF
-	-	TRBJ1-5	TRBV28	15	TGTGCCAGCAGTTTATTTGCGGGTTACAATCAGCCCCAGCATTTT	CASSLFAGYNQPQHF
-	-	TRBJ1-3	TRBV30	11	TGTGCCTGGACCGTAGGAAACACCATATATTTT	CAWTVGNTIYF
-	-	TRBJ1-6	TRBV19	13	TGTGCCAGCGACGCAGGGGAAGGTTCACCCCTCCACTTT	CASDAGEGSPLHF
few	TRBD1	TRBJ1-2	TRBV29-1	12	TGCAGCGTTTCGACAGGGGCCTATGGCTACACCTTC	CSVSTGAYGYTF
-	-	TRBJ2-3	TRBV2	13	TGTGCCAGCAGTAGGACTAGCACAGATACGCAGTATTTT	CASSRTSTDTQYF
-	TRBD1	TRBJ2-7	TRBV5-1	16	TGCGCCAGCAGCCAAAGACAGGGGGGATCAACTACTGGGCAGTACTTC	CASSQRQGGSTTGQYF